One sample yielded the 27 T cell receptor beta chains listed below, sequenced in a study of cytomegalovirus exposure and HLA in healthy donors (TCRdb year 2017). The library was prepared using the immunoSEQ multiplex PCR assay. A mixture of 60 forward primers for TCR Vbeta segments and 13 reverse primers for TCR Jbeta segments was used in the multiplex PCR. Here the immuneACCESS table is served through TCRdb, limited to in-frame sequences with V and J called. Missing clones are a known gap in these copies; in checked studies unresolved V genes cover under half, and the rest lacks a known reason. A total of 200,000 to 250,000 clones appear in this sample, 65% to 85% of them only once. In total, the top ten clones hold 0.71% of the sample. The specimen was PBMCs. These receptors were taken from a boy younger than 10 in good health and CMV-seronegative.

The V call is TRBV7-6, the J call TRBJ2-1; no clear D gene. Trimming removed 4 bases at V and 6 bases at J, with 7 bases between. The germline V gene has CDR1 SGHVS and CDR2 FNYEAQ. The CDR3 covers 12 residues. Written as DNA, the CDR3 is TGTGCCAGCAGCTCCCCTCCCAATGAGCAGTTCTTC. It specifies CASSSPPNEQFF.

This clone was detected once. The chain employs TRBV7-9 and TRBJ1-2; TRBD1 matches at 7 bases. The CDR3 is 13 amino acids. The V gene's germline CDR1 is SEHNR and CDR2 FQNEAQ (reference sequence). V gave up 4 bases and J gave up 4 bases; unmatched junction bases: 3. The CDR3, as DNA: TGTGCCAGCAGCTCCGGGGACAGCTATGGCTACACCTTC. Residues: CASSSGDSYGYTF.

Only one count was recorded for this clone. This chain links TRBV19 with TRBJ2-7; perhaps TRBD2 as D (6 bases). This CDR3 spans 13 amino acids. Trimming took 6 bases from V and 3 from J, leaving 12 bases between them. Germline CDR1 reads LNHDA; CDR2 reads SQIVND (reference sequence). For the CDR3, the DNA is TGTGCCAGTAGACCCCCCGGGGGCTACGAGCAGTACTTC. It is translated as CASRPPGGYEQYF.

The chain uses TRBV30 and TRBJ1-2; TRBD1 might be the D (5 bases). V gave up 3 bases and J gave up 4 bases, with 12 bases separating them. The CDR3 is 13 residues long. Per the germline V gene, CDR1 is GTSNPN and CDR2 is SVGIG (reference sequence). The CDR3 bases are TGTGCCTGGAGGGGAGCGGGGCTCTATGGCTACACCTTC. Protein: CAWRGAGLYGYTF.

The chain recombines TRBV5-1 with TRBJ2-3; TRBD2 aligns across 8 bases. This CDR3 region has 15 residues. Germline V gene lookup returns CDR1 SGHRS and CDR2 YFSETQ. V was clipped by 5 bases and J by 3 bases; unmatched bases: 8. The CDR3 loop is CASSLGSGKTDTQYF. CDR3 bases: TGCGCCAGCAGTCTGGGTAGCGGGAAGACAGATACGCAGTATTTT.

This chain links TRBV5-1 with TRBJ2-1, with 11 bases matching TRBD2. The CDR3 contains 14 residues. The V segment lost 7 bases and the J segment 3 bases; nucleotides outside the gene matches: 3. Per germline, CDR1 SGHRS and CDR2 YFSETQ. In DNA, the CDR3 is TGCGCCAGCGGGACTAGCGGCCGCTACAATGAGCAGTTCTTC. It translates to CASGTSGRYNEQFF.

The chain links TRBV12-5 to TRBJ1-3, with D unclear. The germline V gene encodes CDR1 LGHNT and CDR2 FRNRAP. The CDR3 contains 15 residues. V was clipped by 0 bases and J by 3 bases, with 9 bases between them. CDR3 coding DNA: TGTGCTAGTGGTTTGGTACCTAGTCGTGGAAACACCATATATTTT. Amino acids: CASGLVPSRGNTIYF.

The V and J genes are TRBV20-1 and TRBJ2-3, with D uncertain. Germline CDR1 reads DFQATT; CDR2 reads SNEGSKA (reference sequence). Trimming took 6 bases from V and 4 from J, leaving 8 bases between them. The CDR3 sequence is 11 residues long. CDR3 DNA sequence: TGCAGTGCCGGTCGGGCAGATACGCAGTATTTT. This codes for CSAGRADTQYF.

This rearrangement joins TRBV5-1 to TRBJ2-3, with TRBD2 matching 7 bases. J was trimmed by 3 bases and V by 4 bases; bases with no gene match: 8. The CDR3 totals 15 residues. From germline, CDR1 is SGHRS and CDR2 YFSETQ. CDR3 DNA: TGCGCCAGCAGCCTCTATGCGGGAGCAACAGATACGCAGTATTTT. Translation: CASSLYAGATDTQYF.

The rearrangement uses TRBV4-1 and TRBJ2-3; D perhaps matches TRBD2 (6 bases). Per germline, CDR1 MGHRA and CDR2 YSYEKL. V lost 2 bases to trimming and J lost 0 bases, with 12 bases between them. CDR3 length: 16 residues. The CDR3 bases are TGCGCCAGCAGCCAACCAGGAGGGCCGAGCACAGATACGCAGTATTTT. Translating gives CASSQPGGPSTDTQYF.

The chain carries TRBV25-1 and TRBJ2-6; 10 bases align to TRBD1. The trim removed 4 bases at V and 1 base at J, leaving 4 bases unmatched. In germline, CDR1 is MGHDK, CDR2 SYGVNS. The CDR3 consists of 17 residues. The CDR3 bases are TGTGCCAGCAGTGCGGGGACAGGGGTTTCTGGGGCCAACGTCCTGACTTTC. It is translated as CASSAGTGVSGANVLTF.

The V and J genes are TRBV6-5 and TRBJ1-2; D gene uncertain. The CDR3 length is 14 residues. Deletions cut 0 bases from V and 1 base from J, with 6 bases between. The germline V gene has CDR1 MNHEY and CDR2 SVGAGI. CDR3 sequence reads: CASSYSSVNYGYTF. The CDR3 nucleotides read TGTGCCAGCAGTTACTCGTCTGTTAACTATGGCTACACCTTC.

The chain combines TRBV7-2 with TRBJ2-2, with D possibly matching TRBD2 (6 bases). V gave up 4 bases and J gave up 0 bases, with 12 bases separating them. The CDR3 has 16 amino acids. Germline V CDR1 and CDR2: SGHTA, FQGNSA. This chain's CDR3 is CASSSSGTPNTGELFF. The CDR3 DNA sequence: TGTGCCAGCAGCTCTTCCGGGACTCCGAACACCGGGGAGCTGTTTTTT.

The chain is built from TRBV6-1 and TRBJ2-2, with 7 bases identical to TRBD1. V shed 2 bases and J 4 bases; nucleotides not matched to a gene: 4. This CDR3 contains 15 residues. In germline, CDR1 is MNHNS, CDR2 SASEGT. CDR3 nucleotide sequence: TGTGCCAGCAGTGAAAGGGGGCTCGGCACCGGGGAGCTGTTTTTT. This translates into CASSERGLGTGELFF.

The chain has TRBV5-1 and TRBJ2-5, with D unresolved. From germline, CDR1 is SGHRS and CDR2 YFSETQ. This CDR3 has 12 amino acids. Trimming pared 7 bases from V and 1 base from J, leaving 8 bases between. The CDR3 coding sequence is TGCGCCAGCGTGGGCCCCCAAGAGACCCAGTACTTC. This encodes CASVGPQETQYF.

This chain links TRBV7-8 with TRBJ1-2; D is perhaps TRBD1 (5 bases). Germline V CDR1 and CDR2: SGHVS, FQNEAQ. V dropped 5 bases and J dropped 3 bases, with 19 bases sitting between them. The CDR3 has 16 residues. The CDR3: CASSILHGQGDYGYTF. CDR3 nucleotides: TGTGCCAGCAGCATCCTCCACGGGCAGGGTGACTATGGCTACACCTTC.

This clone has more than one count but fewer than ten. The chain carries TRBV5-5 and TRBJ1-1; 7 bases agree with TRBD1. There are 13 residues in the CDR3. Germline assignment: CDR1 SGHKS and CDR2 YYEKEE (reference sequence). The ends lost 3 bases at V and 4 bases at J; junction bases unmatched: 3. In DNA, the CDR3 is TGTGCCAGCAGCTCTGACAGGGCCACTGAAGCTTTCTTT. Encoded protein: CASSSDRATEAFF.

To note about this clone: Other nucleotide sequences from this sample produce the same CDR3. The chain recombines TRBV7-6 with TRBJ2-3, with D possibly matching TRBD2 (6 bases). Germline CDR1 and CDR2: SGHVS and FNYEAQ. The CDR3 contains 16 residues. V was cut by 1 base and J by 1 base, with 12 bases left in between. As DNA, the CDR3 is TGTGCCAGCAGCTTAGTTGGGGGAGGCGGCACAGATACGCAGTATTTT. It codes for CASSLVGGGGTDTQYF.

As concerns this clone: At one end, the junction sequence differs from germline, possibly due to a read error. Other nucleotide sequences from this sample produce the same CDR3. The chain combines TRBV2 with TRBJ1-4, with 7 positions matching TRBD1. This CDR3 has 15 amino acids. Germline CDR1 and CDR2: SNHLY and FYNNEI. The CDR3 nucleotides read TGTGCTAGCAGTGCAAACAGGGGAACTAATGAAAAACTGTTTTTT. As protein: CASSANRGTNEKLFF. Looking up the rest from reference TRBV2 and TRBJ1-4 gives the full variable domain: EPEVTQTPSHQVTQMGQEVILRCVPISNHLYFYWYRQILGQKVEFLVSFYNNEISEKSEIFDDQFSVERPDGSNFTLKIRSTKLEDSAMYFCASSANRGTNEKLFFGSGTQLSVL.

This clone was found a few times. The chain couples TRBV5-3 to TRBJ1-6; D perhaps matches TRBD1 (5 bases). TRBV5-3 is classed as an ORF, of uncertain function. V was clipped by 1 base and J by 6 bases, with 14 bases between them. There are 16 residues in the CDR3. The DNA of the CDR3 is TGTGCCAGAAGCTTGCGAAACAGGAAGTCTAATTCACCCCTCCACTTT. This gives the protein CARSLRNRKSNSPLHF.

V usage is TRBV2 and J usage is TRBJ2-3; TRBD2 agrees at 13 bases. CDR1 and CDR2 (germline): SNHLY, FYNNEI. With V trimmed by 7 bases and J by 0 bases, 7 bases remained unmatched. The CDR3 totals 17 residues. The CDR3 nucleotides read TGTGCCAGCACTACTAGCGGGGGGGATACTAGCACAGATACGCAGTATTTT. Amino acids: CASTTSGGDTSTDTQYF.

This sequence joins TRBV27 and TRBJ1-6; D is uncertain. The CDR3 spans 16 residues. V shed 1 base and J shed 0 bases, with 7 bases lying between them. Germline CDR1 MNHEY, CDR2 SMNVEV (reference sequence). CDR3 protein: CASSLYASSYNSPLHF. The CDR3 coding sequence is TGTGCCAGCAGTTTATACGCGAGCTCCTATAATTCACCCCTCCACTTT.

CDR3 coding DNA: TGTGCCAGCAGCTTCACTGCCTACGAGCAGTACTTC. Translating it yields CASSFTAYEQYF. J is TRBJ2-7 and V is TRBV7-9; D gene uncertain. The CDR3 consists of 12 residues. CDR1 and CDR2 (germline): SEHNR, FQNEAQ (reference sequence). Trimming took 3 bases from V and 2 from J, leaving 5 bases between them.

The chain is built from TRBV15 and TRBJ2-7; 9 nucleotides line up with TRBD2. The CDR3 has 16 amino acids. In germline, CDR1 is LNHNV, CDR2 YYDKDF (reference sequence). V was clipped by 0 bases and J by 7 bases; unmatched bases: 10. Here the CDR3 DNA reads TGTGCCACCAGCAGAGATTTGGCTAGCGGGACCAAAGAGCAGTACTTC. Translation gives CATSRDLASGTKEQYF.

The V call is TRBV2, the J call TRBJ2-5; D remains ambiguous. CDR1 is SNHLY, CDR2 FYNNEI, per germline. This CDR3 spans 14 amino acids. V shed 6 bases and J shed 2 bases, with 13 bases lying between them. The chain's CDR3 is CASRMKPLQETQYF. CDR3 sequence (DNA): TGTGCCAGCAGAATGAAGCCCTTACAAGAGACCCAGTACTTC.

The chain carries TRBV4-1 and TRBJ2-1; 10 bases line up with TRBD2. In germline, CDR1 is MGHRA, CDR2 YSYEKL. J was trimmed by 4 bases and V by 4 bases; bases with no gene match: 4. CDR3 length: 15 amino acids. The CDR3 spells CASSRTSGVYNEQFF. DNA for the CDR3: TGCGCCAGCAGCCGAACTAGCGGGGTTTACAATGAGCAGTTCTTC.

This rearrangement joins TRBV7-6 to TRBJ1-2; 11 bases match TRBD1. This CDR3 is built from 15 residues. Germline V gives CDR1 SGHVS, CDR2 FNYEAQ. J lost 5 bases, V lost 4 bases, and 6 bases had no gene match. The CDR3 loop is CASSSGTGGLYGYTF. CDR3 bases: TGTGCCAGCAGCTCTGGGACAGGGGGATTATATGGCTACACCTTC.